The 11 T cell receptor beta chains below all came from one sample that was sequenced in a study of blood T cells in healthy people across ages. The second PCR ran roughly 6 to 11 cycles with a sample-barcoded 5' primer and J-beta primers. Each CDR3 protein is one row after TCRdb ran MiXCR on the 5' RACE reads. The sample includes some 370,000 distinct CDR3 sequences, about 55% of them seen just once. Specimen: blood. Every receptor here comes from a man aged 60 to 69 in good health.

The chain employs TRBV6-5 and TRBJ2-1, with 9 bases fitting TRBD2. The V and J ends lost 0 bases and 10 bases, in that order; junction bases with no gene match: 4. Germline loops: CDR1 MNHEY, CDR2 SVGAGI. There are 14 residues in the CDR3. CDR3 DNA sequence: TGTGCCAGCAGTTACTCAGCGGGAGGATGGGAGCAGTTCTTC. Its translation is CASSYSAGGWEQFF.

There are a few counts of this clonotype. This rearrangement joins TRBV2 to TRBJ2-5, with D perhaps matching TRBD2 (5 bases). Gene TRBJ2-7 matches the end of the DNA better, so the J call may be wrong. In germline, CDR1 is SNHLY, CDR2 FYNNEI. The CDR3 has 12 amino acids. The CDR3 DNA sequence: TGTGCCAGCAGTACGGACGGGGACGAGCAGTACTTC. It specifies CASSTDGDEQYF.

The chain has TRBV12-3 or TRBV12-4 and TRBJ1-2, with TRBD1 matching 10 bases. Unmatched junction bases numbered 7, after V lost 4 bases and J lost 8 bases. The length of the CDR3 is 14 residues. Here the CDR3 reads CASSSTGTGAGYTF. The CDR3 DNA reads as TGTGCCAGCAGTTCTACCGGGACAGGGGCCGGCTACACCTTC.

Notes on this clonotype: It may be a read error: a sequence one base away is much more abundant. CDR3 nucleotide sequence: TGTGCCAGCAGTGACGCAGGGGGGTACGAGCAGTGCTTC. Its translation is CASSDAGGYEQCF. The chain carries TRBV6-2 or TRBV6-3 and TRBJ2-7, with a possible D match to TRBD1 (7 bases). The germline V gene encodes CDR1 MNHEY and CDR2 SVGEGT. There are 13 residues in the CDR3.

J is TRBJ2-1 and V is TRBV5-1; weak D call: TRBD1 (6 bases). Germline CDR1 SGHRS, CDR2 YFSETQ. Trimming took off 5 bases at V and 9 bases at J, with 33 bases between the two ends. This CDR3 contains 19 residues. CDR3 loop: CASRRGILIVDSLSSEQFF. The CDR3 DNA reads TGCGCCAGCAGACGTGGAATTTTGATTGTGGACAGTTTGTCCAGTGAGCAGTTCTTC.

The chain combines TRBV6-5 with TRBJ1-1, with TRBD1 as a possible D gene (6 bases). V gave up 5 bases and J gave up 6 bases, with 13 bases separating them. Germline CDR1 MNHEY, CDR2 SVGAGI. The CDR3 has 13 amino acids. CDR3 loop: CASSADSRAEAFF. The CDR3 DNA is TGTGCCAGCAGTGCGGACAGTAGGGCTGAAGCTTTCTTT.

This clonotype was recorded a few times. This rearrangement joins TRBV14 to TRBJ2-3; TRBD1 might be the D (6 bases). CDR3 size: 15 residues. Deletions cut 4 bases from V and 2 bases from J, with 13 bases between. Germline V CDR1 and CDR2: SGHDN, FVKESK. In DNA, the CDR3 is TGTGCCAGCAGCCTTGACAGGACCCCCACAGATACGCAGTATTTT. Protein: CASSLDRTPTDTQYF.

The chain carries TRBV2 and TRBJ2-3; D tentatively reads TRBD1 or TRBD2 (5 bases each). V lost 9 bases and J lost 2, with 9 bases in between. Germline V CDR1 and CDR2: SNHLY, FYNNEI. This CDR3 contains 12 residues. The CDR3 DNA sequence: TGTGCCAGGAGGGGCTTCACAGATACGCAGTATTTT. Its translation: CARRGFTDTQYF.

This sequence joins TRBV7-6 and TRBJ2-5; TRBD2 agrees at 9 bases. Trimming removed 3 bases from V and 2 bases from J; junction bases left unmatched: 7. Germline CDR1 is SGHVS and CDR2 is FNYEAQ. The CDR3 extends over 16 amino acids. CDR3 nucleotides: TGTGCCAGCAGCTTCCAGGCTAGCGGGGTACAAGAGACCCAGTACTTC. Translated: CASSFQASGVQETQYF.

This clonotype was seen ten or more times. The chain has TRBV7-3 and TRBJ2-1, with 10 bases lining up with TRBD2. CDR1 and CDR2 from the germline V gene are SGHTA and FQGTGA. The trim removed 1 base at V and 9 bases at J, leaving 15 bases unmatched. CDR3 length equals 18 residues. CDR3 amino acids: CASSLMPSGSWLLGEQFF. In DNA form, the CDR3 reads TGTGCCAGCAGCTTAATGCCTAGCGGGAGCTGGTTATTAGGTGAGCAGTTCTTC. Full variable domain (missing parts from reference TRBV7-3 and TRBJ2-1): GAGVSQTPSNKVTEKGKYVELRCDPISGHTALYWYRQSLGQGPEFLIYFQGTGAADDSGLPNDRFFAVRPEGSVSTLKIQRTERGDSAVYLCASSLMPSGSWLLGEQFFGPGTRLTVL.

The rearrangement links TRBV5-1 to TRBJ2-5; D tentatively fits TRBD1 or TRBD2 (5 bases each). TRBJ2-7 matches the DNA end more closely, so the J call is doubtful. Germline CDR1 reads SGHRS; CDR2 reads YFSETQ. This CDR3 has 14 residues. The CDR3 protein is CASSLAQGANEQYF. CDR3 bases: TGCGCCAGCAGCTTGGCCCAGGGAGCCAACGAGCAGTACTTC.